These 14 T cell receptor beta chains originate from one sample sequenced in a study of shared clonotypes between healthy human individuals. The protocol was immunoSEQ multiplex PCR, while the TCRdb copy is restricted to in-frame clones and leaves out a portion. The sample yields about 480,000 clones, 75% to 80% seen once. Sequences were obtained from PBMCs. These receptors all stem from a woman in her thirties or forties in good health. Some clones in this sample may be carry-over from other donors' samples.

The chain has TRBV4-2 and TRBJ2-5; 8 nucleotides align to TRBD2. The CDR3 spans 14 residues. CDR1 is LGHNA, CDR2 YNFKEQ, per germline. With 4 bases clipped from V and 3 bases from J, the junction kept 4 bases outside the gene matches. The CDR3 sequence is CASSLQLAEETQYF. The CDR3 bases are TGTGCCAGCAGCCTCCAACTAGCGGAAGAGACCCAGTACTTC.

The chain recombines TRBV5-1 with TRBJ1-1; TRBD1 matches at 9 bases. V was pared by 2 bases and J by 2 bases, with 7 bases of the junction left unmatched. The germline CDR1 and CDR2 sequences are SGHRS and YFSETQ. The CDR3 loop spans 16 amino acids. The CDR3 nucleotides are TGCGCCAGCAGCTTTAGTCCGGGACAGGGAAACACTGAAGCTTTCTTT. This codes for CASSFSPGQGNTEAFF.

This clone appeared once. Here the CDR3 DNA reads TGTGCTAGTGGCCACGACGTGGGAGAAGCTTTCTTT. It yields the protein CASGHDVGEAFF. This chain links TRBV12-5 with TRBJ1-1; D ambiguous. The CDR3 contains 12 residues. Germline V gene lookup returns CDR1 LGHNT and CDR2 FRNRAP. V lost 6 bases and J 8 bases, leaving 13 bases between the germline ends.

The table lists this clone with a few counts. The chain couples TRBV4-2 to TRBJ1-2; 11 bases match TRBD1. Losses at the gene ends were 2 bases for V and 5 bases for J; bases not matched to a gene: 7. The CDR3 extends over 16 amino acids. Per germline, CDR1 LGHNA and CDR2 YNFKEQ. The CDR3: CASSQPSDRGLYGYTF. CDR3 nucleotide sequence: TGTGCCAGCAGCCAACCATCGGACAGGGGGCTATATGGCTACACCTTC.

V is TRBV10-3 and J is TRBJ2-1; 13 positions agree with TRBD2. This CDR3 has 16 residues. CDR1 is ENHRY and CDR2 is SYGVKD in the germline V gene. With 10 bases clipped from V and 7 bases from J, the junction kept 13 bases outside the gene matches. The chain's CDR3 is CATNNPGTSGVNEQFF. CDR3 nucleotide sequence: TGTGCCACAAACAACCCCGGGACTAGCGGGGTAAATGAGCAGTTCTTC.

This clone showed up just once. A far larger clone is one base from this, pointing to a likely read error. Other DNA sequences in this specimen translate into the identical CDR3. This chain connects TRBV29-1 to TRBJ1-3; D not resolved. The V gene's germline CDR1 is SQVTM and CDR2 ANQGSEA. The CDR3 has 13 residues. The CDR3 DNA is TGCAGCGGTGGTAGGGCAGACGGAAACACTATATATTTT. Protein sequence: CSGGRADGNTIYF.

The chain couples TRBV15 to TRBJ1-3, with no clear D. The V gene lost 0 bases and the J gene lost 4 bases, with 10 bases spanning the gap. The CDR3 extends over 15 amino acids. From germline, CDR1 is LNHNV and CDR2 YYDKDF (reference sequence). CDR3 sequence: CATSRDRGRGNTIYF. Written as DNA, the CDR3 is TGTGCCACCAGCAGAGATCGAGGGAGAGGAAACACCATATATTTT.

This clone occurred once. The CDR3 DNA is TGTGCCAGCAGTGGACAGGGAAGAACTGAAGCTTTCTTT. Its translation is CASSGQGRTEAFF. V gene TRBV27 combines with J gene TRBJ1-1, with TRBD1 matching over 8 bases. Germline V gene sequence: CDR1 MNHEY, CDR2 SMNVEV (reference sequence). V lost 5 bases and J lost 5; bases outside the gene matches: 4. This CDR3 contains 13 residues.

CDR3 region: CASSLSIGDTQYF. DNA of the CDR3: TGTGCCAGCAGCCTTAGTATCGGAGATACGCAGTATTTT. The rearrangement links TRBV11-3 to TRBJ2-3, with D unresolved. With 5 bases removed from V and 5 bases from J, the gap between germline ends came to 11 bases. Germline-derived CDR1 and CDR2 are SGHNT and YENEEA. This CDR3 contains 13 residues.

This clone occurred a few times. The rearrangement joins TRBV5-4 to TRBJ2-1; D might be TRBD2 (5 bases). V was trimmed by 1 base and J by 7 bases, leaving 15 bases between them. CDR3 length equals 15 residues. Germline V gene lookup returns CDR1 SGHNT and CDR2 YYREEE (reference sequence). The CDR3 is CASSLLTGSGNEQFF. In nucleotides, the CDR3 is TGTGCCAGCAGCTTGCTGACGGGGTCGGGTAATGAGCAGTTCTTC.

This clone was seen only a few times. The rearrangement uses TRBV11-2 and TRBJ2-2; D call uncertain. Germline CDR1 is SGHAT and CDR2 is FQNNGV. The CDR3 loop spans 15 amino acids. Trimming removed 0 bases from V and 7 bases from J, with 12 bases in between. CDR3 protein: CASSLDGGSGGELFF. The CDR3 coding sequence is TGTGCCAGCAGCTTAGATGGTGGGTCTGGCGGGGAGCTGTTTTTT.

The chain joins TRBV30 to TRBJ1-3, with D maybe TRBD1 (6 bases). Germline V gene data show CDR1 as GTSNPN and CDR2 as SVGIG (reference sequence). The CDR3 runs 14 residues. Trimming pared 3 bases from V and 4 bases from J, leaving 13 bases between. The CDR3 spells CAWRLQGGGNTIYF. The CDR3 DNA sequence: TGTGCCTGGAGATTACAGGGTGGGGGAAACACCATATATTTT.

The chain joins TRBV7-3 to TRBJ2-2; 7 bases match TRBD2. The CDR3 is 16 residues long. Germline assignment: CDR1 SGHTA and CDR2 FQGTGA. V lost 0 bases, J lost 4 bases, and 5 bases stayed unmatched. The CDR3 loop is CASSLTTSAGTGELFF. In DNA, the CDR3 is TGTGCCAGCAGCTTAACAACTAGCGCCGGCACCGGGGAGCTGTTTTTT.

The V and J genes are TRBV7-3 and TRBJ2-5, with 15 bases lining up with TRBD2. V gave up 5 bases and J gave up 2 bases; unmatched junction bases: 3. This CDR3 comprises 16 residues. CDR1 and CDR2 (germline): SGHTA, FQGTGA. The CDR3 coding sequence is TGTGCCAGCAGCCCGGGACTAGCGGGAGGACAAGAGACCCAGTACTTC. Amino acid sequence: CASSPGLAGGQETQYF.